Listed below are T cell receptor beta chains from one sample, sequenced in a study of T cells in Graves' hyperthyroidism and ophthalmopathy. TCRdb itself ran the multiplex PCR reads through MiXCR, one entry per CDR3 protein. The table shows 450,000 to 650,000 distinct CDR3 sequences, with 12% to 15% occurring only once. Material for sequencing was blood. These TCRs come from a young woman with Graves' ophthalmopathy. The CDR3 runs from the conserved cysteine through the conserved F or W. A D gene is named only where the DNA matches it firmly. Where a row states a size, it is once, few, many or the class of an expanded clone; other rows omit it.

v_gene	abundance	j_gene	len	d_gene	CDR3aa	CDR3nt
TRBV27	many	TRBJ2-7	16	TRBD2	CASGRYLSGRAYEQYF	TGTGCCAGCGGCCGGTACCTTAGCGGGAGGGCCTACGAGCAGTACTTC
TRBV12-3/TRBV12-4	many	TRBJ2-3	16	TRBD2	CASRTRTSNYGDTQYF	TGTGCCAGCAGGACCCGGACTAGCAACTATGGAGATACGCAGTATTTT
TRBV28	many	TRBJ2-7	13	NA	CASGNGQTYEQYF	TGTGCCAGCGGAAACGGACAGACCTACGAGCAGTACTTC
TRBV7-2	few	TRBJ1-2	13	NA	CASSFVGNYGYTF	TGTGCCAGCAGCTTCGTGGGGAACTATGGCTACACCTTC
TRBV25-1	many	TRBJ2-3	17	TRBD2	CASSEWSAGEHTDTQYF	TGTGCCAGCAGTGAATGGTCGGCGGGGGAGCATACAGATACGCAGTATTTT
TRBV19	many	TRBJ1-1	15	NA	CASSTNRILNTEAFF	TGTGCCAGTAGTACTAACAGGATACTGAACACTGAAGCTTTCTTT
TRBV9	NA	TRBJ1-2	13	NA	CASSVAGDSSYTF	TGTGCCAGCAGCGTAGCTGGTGACAGCAGCTACACCTTC
TRBV18	many	TRBJ2-1	14	TRBD1	CASSPGQGINEQFF	TGTGCCAGCTCGCCGGGACAGGGGATCAATGAGCAGTTCTTC
TRBV14	few	TRBJ1-2	14	TRBD1	CASSPLTGGYGYTF	TGTGCCAGCAGCCCTCTGACAGGGGGCTATGGCTACACCTTC
TRBV7-3	many	TRBJ2-7	15	NA	CASSLRPGRSYEQYF	TGTGCCAGCAGCTTACGGCCAGGGAGATCGTACGAGCAGTACTTC
TRBV12-3/TRBV12-4	many	TRBJ1-1	15	NA	CASSLPGRANTEAFF	TGTGCCAGCAGTTTACCGGGCAGGGCGAACACTGAAGCTTTCTTT
TRBV9	few	TRBJ2-3	13	TRBD2	CASSVTSGRSQYF	TGTGCCAGCAGCGTAACTAGCGGGAGGTCGCAGTATTTT
TRBV29-1	many	TRBJ1-1	13	TRBD1	CSAEQGSNTEAFF	TGCAGCGCCGAACAGGGGTCGAACACTGAAGCTTTCTTT
TRBV7-7	many	TRBJ2-1	16	TRBD1	CASSLDRDAGDNEQFF	TGTGCTAGCAGCTTAGACAGGGATGCAGGGGACAATGAGCAGTTCTTC
TRBV2	few	TRBJ1-1	16	NA	CASSEYSPSGGTEAFF	TGTGCCAGCAGTGAATACAGCCCCTCTGGCGGCACTGAAGCTTTCTTT
TRBV19	many	TRBJ2-2	14	NA	CASSIRAYTGELFF	TGTGCCAGTAGTATCAGGGCCTACACCGGGGAGCTGTTTTTT
TRBV12-3/TRBV12-4	NA	TRBJ2-1	15	NA	CASSLNRMLREVQFF	TGTGCCAGCAGTTTAAATCGTATGCTCCGGGAAGTACAGTTCTTC
TRBV7-8	many	TRBJ2-7	14	TRBD2	CASSPREGWYEQYF	TGTGCCAGCAGCCCCAGGGAGGGGTGGTACGAGCAGTACTTC
TRBV5-6	many	TRBJ2-7	15	NA	CASSLEGPLIYEQYF	TGTGCCAGCAGCTTGGAAGGGCCTTTGATCTACGAGCAGTACTTC
TRBV19	few	TRBJ2-3	16	TRBD2	CASSTGTSGRTDTQYF	TGTGCCAGTAGTACGGGGACTAGCGGGCGGACAGATACGCAGTATTTT
TRBV12-3/TRBV12-4	many	TRBJ2-7	16	TRBD2	CASSGREGSVSYEQYF	TGTGCCAGCAGTGGGAGGGAGGGGAGCGTCTCCTACGAGCAGTACTTC
TRBV19	NA	TRBJ2-1	15	NA	CASTNSGFRYNEQFF	TGTGCCAGTACCAATAGCGGATTTAGGTACAATGAGCAGTTCTTC
TRBV7-9	many	TRBJ2-2	14	NA	CASSLAQDTGELFF	TGTGCCAGCAGCTTAGCCCAGGACACCGGGGAGCTGTTTTTT
TRBV27	many	TRBJ2-1	15	TRBD2	CASTPGTSGLNEQFF	TGTGCCAGCACCCCCGGGACTAGCGGACTCAATGAGCAGTTCTTC
TRBV19	NA	TRBJ1-1	14	NA	CASSMGRGVGEAFF	TGTGCCAGTAGTATGGGACGAGGGGTGGGTGAAGCTTTCTTT
TRBV14	few	TRBJ1-2	13	NA	CASSQSRVYGYTF	TGTGCCAGCAGCCAAAGCCGCGTCTATGGCTACACCTTC
TRBV28	many	TRBJ2-7	13	NA	CASNEGPWGEQYF	TGTGCCAGCAATGAGGGGCCCTGGGGGGAGCAGTACTTC
TRBV2	many	TRBJ2-7	13	NA	CASRAGSFYEQYF	TGTGCCAGCAGGGCCGGGTCCTTCTACGAGCAGTACTTC
TRBV6-2/TRBV6-3	NA	TRBJ2-1	14	TRBD2	CASSWTSDYNEQFF	TGTGCCAGCAGCTGGACTAGCGACTACAATGAGCAGTTCTTC
TRBV7-3	many	TRBJ2-1	15	TRBD1	CASSPGQGVGNEQFF	TGTGCCAGCAGTCCGGGGCAGGGGGTCGGCAATGAGCAGTTCTTC
TRBV30	many	TRBJ1-1	14	TRBD1	CAWNLQGGGTEAFF	TGTGCCTGGAACCTACAGGGGGGGGGCACTGAAGCTTTCTTT
TRBV28	many	TRBJ2-5	13	TRBD1	CASSTGVAETQYF	TGTGCCAGTAGCACAGGGGTGGCGGAGACCCAGTACTTC
TRBV28	many	TRBJ2-7	15	NA	CASSLSGAGAGGQYF	TGTGCCAGCAGTTTATCTGGGGCAGGGGCTGGTGGGCAGTACTTC
TRBV11-2	many	TRBJ1-5	15	TRBD1	CASSPHRGPNQPQHF	TGTGCCAGCAGCCCCCACAGGGGACCCAATCAGCCCCAGCATTTT
TRBV29-1	many	TRBJ1-1	13	NA	CSVGGQMFIEAFF	TGCAGCGTCGGCGGGCAGATGTTTATCGAAGCTTTCTTT
TRBV2	NA	TRBJ2-1	14	TRBD1	CASSPGQLYNEQFF	TGTGCCAGCAGTCCGGGACAGCTATACAATGAGCAGTTCTTC
TRBV28	many	TRBJ2-7	14	NA	CASSLSTEENEQYF	TGTGCCAGCAGTTTATCGACCGAGGAGAACGAGCAGTACTTC
TRBV6-1	many	TRBJ2-7	15	NA	CASSHARQGNYEQYF	TGTGCCAGCAGCCACGCCCGCCAGGGGAACTACGAGCAGTACTTC
TRBV7-2	NA	TRBJ2-5	20	NA	CASSLGGAGGISGRLETQYF	TGTGCCAGCAGCTTAGGGGGGGCAGGGGGCATAAGCGGGAGATTGGAGACCCAGTACTTC
TRBV28	NA	TRBJ1-3	15	NA	CASSLSRERRNTIYF	TGTGCCAGCAGTTTATCCAGGGAGCGTCGAAACACCATATATTTT
TRBV6-1	few	TRBJ1-3	18	NA	CASSYNRVGASSGNTIYF	TGTGCCAGCAGTTATAACAGGGTTGGAGCGAGCTCTGGAAACACCATATATTTT
TRBV5-1	many	TRBJ1-2	14	TRBD1	CASSSGTGGDGYTF	TGCGCCAGCAGCTCCGGGACAGGGGGGGATGGCTACACCTTC
TRBV6-2/TRBV6-3	many	TRBJ1-5	15	TRBD1	CASSYPTGGGQPQHF	TGTGCCAGCAGTTACCCTACAGGGGGCGGGCAGCCCCAGCATTTT
TRBV7-9	many	TRBJ2-1	16	NA	CASSLERASDYNEQFF	TGTGCCAGCAGCTTAGAGAGGGCGAGCGACTACAATGAGCAGTTCTTC
TRBV4-1	few	TRBJ1-1	21	NA	CASSQVIALTVEGRRDTEAFF	TGCGCCAGCAGCCAAGTTATCGCACTGACTGTGGAGGGACGAAGGGACACTGAAGCTTTCTTT